The present T cell receptor (beta chain) was sequenced within a study of T cells in Graves' hyperthyroidism and ophthalmopathy. Amplified regions were TCR beta CDR3 sequences from RNA transcripts. HTBI primers were used for first-round RT-PCR of the TCR CDR3. From the multiplex PCR reads, TCRdb called clonotypes with MiXCR, one entry per CDR3 protein. This table has about 52,000 distinct CDR3 sequences, under 50% appearing once. This clonotype has at least ten counts. This sequence was found in a woman between 50 and 59 years old with Graves' ophthalmopathy. Sample: blood.

The CDR3 reads CSAGTSGGVEQYF. CDR3 bases: TGCAGTGCAGGGACTAGCGGGGGGGTCGAGCAGTACTTC. The chain recombines TRBV20-1 with TRBJ2-7; 16 nucleotides agree with TRBD2. Germline loops: CDR1 DFQATT, CDR2 SNEGSKA (reference sequence). After removal of 6 bases from V and 6 bases from J, the junction contained 2 bases not matched to a gene. CDR3 length: 13 amino acids.